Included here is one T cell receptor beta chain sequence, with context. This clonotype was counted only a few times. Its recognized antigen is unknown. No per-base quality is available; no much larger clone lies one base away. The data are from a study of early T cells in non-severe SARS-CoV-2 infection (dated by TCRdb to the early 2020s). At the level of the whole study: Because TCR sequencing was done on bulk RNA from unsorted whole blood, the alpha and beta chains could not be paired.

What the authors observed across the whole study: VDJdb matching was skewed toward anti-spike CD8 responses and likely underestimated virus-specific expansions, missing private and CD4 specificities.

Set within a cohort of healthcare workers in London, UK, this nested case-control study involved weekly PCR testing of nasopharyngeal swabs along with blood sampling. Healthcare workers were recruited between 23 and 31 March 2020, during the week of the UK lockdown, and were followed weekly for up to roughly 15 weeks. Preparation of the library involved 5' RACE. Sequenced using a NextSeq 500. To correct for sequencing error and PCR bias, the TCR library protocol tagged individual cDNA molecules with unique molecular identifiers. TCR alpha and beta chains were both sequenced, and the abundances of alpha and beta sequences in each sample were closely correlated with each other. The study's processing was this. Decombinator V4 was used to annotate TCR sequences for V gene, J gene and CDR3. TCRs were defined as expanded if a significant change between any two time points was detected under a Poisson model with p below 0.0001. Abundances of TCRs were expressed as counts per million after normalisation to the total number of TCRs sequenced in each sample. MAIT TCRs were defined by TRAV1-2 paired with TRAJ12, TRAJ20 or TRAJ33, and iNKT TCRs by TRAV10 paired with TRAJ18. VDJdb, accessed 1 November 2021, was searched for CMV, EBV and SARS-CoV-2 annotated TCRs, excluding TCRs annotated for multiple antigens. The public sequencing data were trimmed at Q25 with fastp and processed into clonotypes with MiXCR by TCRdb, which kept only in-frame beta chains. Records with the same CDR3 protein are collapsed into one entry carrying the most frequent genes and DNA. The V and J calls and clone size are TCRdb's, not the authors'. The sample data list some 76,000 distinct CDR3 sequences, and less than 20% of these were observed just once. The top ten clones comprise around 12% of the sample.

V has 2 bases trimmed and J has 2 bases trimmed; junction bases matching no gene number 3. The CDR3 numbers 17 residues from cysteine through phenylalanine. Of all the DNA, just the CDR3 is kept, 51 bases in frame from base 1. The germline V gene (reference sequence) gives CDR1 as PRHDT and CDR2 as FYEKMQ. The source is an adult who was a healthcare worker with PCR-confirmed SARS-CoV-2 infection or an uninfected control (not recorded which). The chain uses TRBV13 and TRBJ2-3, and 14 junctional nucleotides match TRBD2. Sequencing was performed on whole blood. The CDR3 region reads CASSLRTSGGNTDTQYF. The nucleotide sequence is TGTGCCAGCAGCTTAAGGACTAGCGGGGGGAACACAGATACGCAGTATTTT.